These T cell receptor beta chains were read from a single sample in a study of regulatory T cells in long-lasting Graves disease. TCRdb re-analysed the multiplex PCR reads in MiXCR, keeping a single row per CDR3 protein. The repertoire holds 500,000 or so distinct CDR3 sequences, with 14% as singletons. These data were also filed under a second study, of T cells in Graves' hyperthyroidism and ophthalmopathy.

The source material was peripheral blood mononuclear cells (PBMCs), sampled at new diagnosis, from a patient treated with antithyroid drugs. The receptors were gathered from a woman in her fifties or sixties with Graves disease. The CDR3 runs from the conserved cysteine through the conserved F or W. The D gene is left open where the match is weak. Expanded clones get a size class; other rows say once, few or many, or leave the size out.

D gene	V gene	clone size	J gene	CDR3 protein	CDR3 DNA
.	TRBV19	few	TRBJ1-3	CASIHVGGNTIYF	TGTGCCAGTATTCATGTCGGGGGAAACACCATATATTTT
TRBD2	TRBV20-1	many	TRBJ2-7	CSARFSGRAYEQYF	TGCAGTGCTAGATTCAGCGGGAGGGCCTACGAGCAGTACTTC
TRBD1	TRBV3-1	many	TRBJ1-4	CASSRQTDREAEKLFF	TGTGCCAGCAGCCGCCAAACGGACAGGGAGGCTGAAAAACTGTTTTTT
TRBD2	TRBV6-9	.	TRBJ2-2	CASSYETSGRNGELFF	TGTGCCAGCAGTTACGAGACTAGCGGGAGAAACGGGGAGCTGTTTTTT
.	TRBV5-5	.	TRBJ2-7	CASSRGTVYEQYF	TGTGCCAGCAGCCGCGGGACAGTCTACGAGCAGTACTTC
TRBD1	TRBV5-5	.	TRBJ2-3	CASDAPGTGWTDTQYF	TGTGCCAGCGATGCCCCCGGGACAGGGTGGACAGATACGCAGTATTTT
.	TRBV28	many	TRBJ2-1	CASSLDSNSGQQFF	TGTGCCAGCAGTTTGGACTCCAACTCGGGTCAGCAGTTCTTC
.	TRBV2	many	TRBJ1-1	CASRLLEFMNTEAFF	TGTGCCAGCAGGCTTCTGGAGTTCATGAACACTGAAGCTTTCTTT
TRBD1	TRBV29-1	many	TRBJ2-5	CSVQGDRFQETQYF	TGCAGCGTTCAGGGGGACAGGTTCCAAGAGACCCAGTACTTC
.	TRBV4-1	few	TRBJ2-1	CASSQDRALSEQFF	TGCGCCAGCAGCCAAGATAGGGCCCTATCTGAGCAGTTCTTC
.	TRBV20-1	many	TRBJ2-5	CSARDRNQETQYF	TGCAGTGCTAGAGATCGCAACCAAGAGACCCAGTACTTC
.	TRBV28	many	TRBJ1-4	CASSLVGRPTNEKLFF	TGTGCCAGCAGTTTGGTTGGACGTCCAACTAATGAAAAACTGTTTTTT
.	TRBV4-1	.	TRBJ1-6	CASSRKYEGGNGSPLHF	TGCGCCAGCAGCCGGAAGTACGAAGGGGGAAATGGTTCACCCCTCCACTTT
.	TRBV11-2	many	TRBJ2-7	CASRGGDKLYEQYF	TGTGCCAGCAGGGGGGGGGACAAACTCTACGAGCAGTACTTC
TRBD2	TRBV6-2/TRBV6-3	many	TRBJ2-5	CASSGLVEETQYF	TGTGCCAGCAGCGGACTAGTAGAAGAGACCCAGTACTTC
.	TRBV7-9	.	TRBJ1-1	CASRLPMGRANTEAFF	TGTGCCAGCAGGCTCCCAATGGGTAGGGCGAACACTGAAGCTTTCTTT
.	TRBV7-2	few	TRBJ2-1	CASSFERGSYNEQFF	TGTGCCAGCAGTTTCGAACGGGGCTCCTACAATGAGCAGTTCTTC
.	TRBV2	many	TRBJ1-1	CASSELGILNTEAFF	TGTGCCAGCAGTGAACTAGGGATCCTGAACACTGAAGCTTTCTTT
TRBD1	TRBV28	few	TRBJ1-5	CASSLRQGLNRPQHF	TGTGCCAGCAGCCTGAGACAGGGATTGAATCGGCCCCAGCATTTT
TRBD1	TRBV5-5	many	TRBJ1-2	CASSLGTGGYTF	TGTGCCAGCAGCTTGGGGACAGGAGGCTACACCTTC
TRBD2	TRBV5-5	.	TRBJ2-7	CASTLSGLAGPEQYF	TGTGCCAGCACACTTTCAGGACTAGCGGGACCCGAGCAGTACTTC
.	TRBV18	many	TRBJ2-4	CASSPELAKNIQYF	TGTGCCAGCTCGCCAGAACTAGCCAAAAACATTCAGTACTTC
TRBD2	TRBV20-1	few	TRBJ2-7	CSARDPGTRMREQYF	TGCAGTGCTAGAGATCCTGGGACTAGGATGAGGGAGCAGTACTTC
TRBD2	TRBV13	many	TRBJ2-7	CASSSRLLAGGGHEQYF	TGTGCCAGCAGCTCTCGTTTACTAGCGGGAGGGGGCCACGAGCAGTACTTC
.	TRBV20-1	few	TRBJ2-5	CSARGPDREILGQETQYF	TGCAGTGCTAGAGGTCCCGATCGGGAGATCTTGGGTCAAGAGACCCAGTACTTC
.	TRBV28	.	TRBJ2-1	CATAQGGGLYNEQFF	TGTGCCACCGCTCAGGGCGGAGGCCTGTACAATGAGCAGTTCTTC
.	TRBV9	many	TRBJ2-7	CASSVGRDSYEQYF	TGTGCCAGCAGCGTAGGGCGGGATTCCTACGAGCAGTACTTC
TRBD2	TRBV11-2	.	TRBJ2-1	CASKPARTSLHGGNEQFF	TGTGCCAGCAAACCCGCCAGGACTAGCCTACATGGGGGCAATGAGCAGTTCTTC
.	TRBV10-3	many	TRBJ2-1	CAISESDRRGNEQFF	TGTGCCATCAGTGAGTCAGATCGGAGGGGGAATGAGCAGTTCTTC
TRBD1	TRBV11-2	.	TRBJ2-1	CASSPASDRGNYNEQFF	TGTGCCAGCAGCCCCGCATCGGACAGGGGCAACTACAATGAGCAGTTCTTC
TRBD2	TRBV7-3	.	TRBJ2-1	CASSPGGLASYNEQFF	TGTGCCAGCAGCCCCGGGGGACTAGCCTCCTACAATGAGCAGTTCTTC
TRBD1	TRBV2	many	TRBJ2-3	CASGVYHPGQGQYTQYF	TGTGCCAGCGGGGTGTACCATCCGGGACAGGGGCAATATACGCAGTATTTT
TRBD1	TRBV13	many	TRBJ2-5	CASSVDRAETQYF	TGTGCCAGCAGCGTGGACAGGGCGGAGACCCAGTACTTC
.	TRBV2	many	TRBJ1-1	CASSERQGHTEAFF	TGTGCCAGCAGTGAACGGCAGGGTCACACTGAAGCTTTCTTT
.	TRBV6-1	few	TRBJ1-6	CASSEAWATISSLHF	TGTGCCAGCAGTGAAGCTTGGGCTACTATTTCATCCCTCCACTTT
TRBD2	TRBV7-9	.	TRBJ2-3	CASSLALGTSGRAIGVFTDTQYF	TGTGCCAGCAGCTTAGCGCTCGGGACTAGCGGGAGGGCCATAGGTGTTTTTACAGATACGCAGTATTTT